This T cell receptor (beta chain) was identified in a study of CD8+ T cells in alopecia areata. Study context: At a dose of 5 to 10 mg twice daily, oral tofacitinib was given to treated patients. General study findings and limits: Tofacitinib produced a significant decrease in scalp clonality and in expanded CD8+ clones among the top 100. With one nonresponder, baseline CD8+ expansion's link to response remains uncertain. Especially in alopecia totalis/universalis, lesional scalp showed greater clonality than normal scalp did.

This sample's treatment: oral pan-JAK inhibitor, 5-10 mg twice daily. Comments on this clone: Antigen specificity is unknown.

As the sequencing template, cDNA was produced by extracting RNA and reverse transcribing it. Profiling relied on immunoSEQ multiplex PCR, and the TCRdb table lists in-frame clones only, not all of them. The sample has some 110,000 clones; about 54% are singletons. Germline V gene data show CDR1 as GTSNPN and CDR2 as SVGIG (reference sequence). The CDR3 runs 13 residues. The V and J ends lost 4 bases and 1 base respectively, with 9 bases between them. The starting material was CD8+ T cells sorted from blood, obtained at week 4, from a patient treated with tofacitinib. The gene calls are TRBV30 and TRBJ2-3, with D perhaps matching TRBD1 (6 bases). The TCR sequence derives from a human donor with alopecia areata. The CDR3 bases are TGTGCCTGGAACAGGGTTCGCACAGATACGCAGTATTTT. This encodes CAWNRVRTDTQYF.